One T cell receptor (beta chain) is described in this entry. Its antigen is as yet unknown. This sample was taken from a study of cytomegalovirus exposure and HLA in healthy donors. Across the study: A subsequent analysis reported that the 110 or so validation repertoires were produced on the same platform that had also been used for the 550 to 750 first-cohort repertoires. Findings and caveats of the study: Most TCR sequences were seen very rarely across donors, but some public TCRs occurred in many. Investigators reported 150 to 200 TCR beta chains as tied to cytomegalovirus. According to reports, the classifier identified cytomegalovirus status with high specificity and sensitivity.

The assay was immunoSEQ multiplex PCR, and TCRdb's table has in-frame clones only and misses some. The sample contains approximately 190,000 clones, approximately 84% of which appear only once. The CDR3 loop spans 13 amino acids. Germline V CDR1 and CDR2: PRHDT, FYEKMQ (reference sequence). After removal of 5 bases from V and 0 bases from J, the junction contained 1 base not matched to a gene. This chain joins TRBV13 and TRBJ2-7; 7 bases are a match to TRBD2. The clonotype comes from a man younger than 35 in good health and CMV-seropositive. The sample taken for sequencing was PBMCs. In nucleotides, the CDR3 is TGTGCCAGCAGCCCTAGCGGCTCCTACGAGCAGTACTTC. This encodes CASSPSGSYEQYF.